Listed below are T cell receptor beta chains from one sample, sequenced in a study of shared clonotypes between healthy human individuals. TCRdb keeps only in-frame clones here, not all; method: immunoSEQ multiplex PCR. The data contain some 2,100,000 clones, 90% to 97% of them seen just once; the ten biggest clones take up around 0.13%. Sequences were obtained from naive CD4+ T cells sorted from blood. Source of these receptors: a man between 18 and 35 years old in good health. Each CDR3 is given with its conserved first and last residue. D genes are given only for firm matches. Size tells how often a clone was seen (once, few, many) or the class of an expanded clone, and some rows leave it out.

size: .
D: TRBD1
V: TRBV19
J: TRBJ1-3
length: 13
CDR3: CASSTTGGNTIYF
DNA: TGTGCCAGTAGTACGACAGGGGGAAACACCATATATTTT

size: .
D: TRBD2
V: TRBV7-2
J: TRBJ2-3
length: 16
CDR3: CASSLIRGRRTDTQYF
DNA: TGTGCCAGCAGCTTAATCCGCGGGAGGCGCACAGATACGCAGTATTTT

size: .
D: .
V: TRBV6-1
J: TRBJ2-7
length: 12
CDR3: CASSLVKDEQYF
DNA: TGTGCCAGCAGTCTCGTGAAAGACGAGCAGTACTTC

size: .
D: .
V: TRBV2
J: TRBJ2-1
length: 13
CDR3: CASNRDSYNEQFF
DNA: TGTGCCAGCAACAGGGACTCCTACAATGAGCAGTTCTTC

size: .
D: .
V: TRBV2
J: TRBJ2-3
length: 12
CDR3: CASNDLTDTQYF
DNA: TGTGCCAGCAATGATCTCACAGATACGCAGTATTTT

size: .
D: .
V: TRBV19
J: TRBJ2-1
length: 17
CDR3: CARGSGLSKRKNNEQFF
DNA: TGTGCCAGGGGATCGGGTCTCTCAAAGAGGAAAAACAATGAGCAGTTCTTC

size: .
D: TRBD2
V: TRBV4-1
J: TRBJ2-1
length: 17
CDR3: CASSPTGGAGGNNEQFF
DNA: TGCGCCAGCAGCCCCACCGGTGGCGCGGGAGGAAACAATGAGCAGTTCTTC

size: .
D: .
V: TRBV5-4
J: TRBJ1-6
length: 14
CDR3: CASSLQGNNSPLHF
DNA: TGTGCCAGCAGCTTGCAAGGGAATAATTCACCCCTCCACTTT

size: .
D: .
V: TRBV23-1
J: TRBJ2-5
length: 13
CDR3: CASSQITKETQYF
DNA: TGCGCCAGCAGTCAAATAACAAAAGAGACCCAGTACTTC

size: .
D: .
V: TRBV30
J: TRBJ1-6
length: 17
CDR3: CAWSVQVRAIEDSPLHF
DNA: TGTGCCTGGAGTGTACAGGTCAGGGCAATCGAAGATTCACCCCTCCACTTT

size: .
D: .
V: TRBV11-3
J: TRBJ1-3
length: 13
CDR3: CASSFIGSNTIYF
DNA: TGTGCCAGCAGCTTTATCGGCAGTAACACCATATATTTT

size: .
D: TRBD1
V: TRBV30
J: TRBJ1-2
length: 13
CDR3: CAWSWGTVLGYTF
DNA: TGTGCCTGGAGTTGGGGGACAGTACTTGGCTACACCTTC

size: .
D: TRBD1
V: TRBV19
J: TRBJ1-2
length: 14
CDR3: CASSRGTGDYGYTF
DNA: TGTGCCAGTAGTAGGGGGACAGGGGACTATGGCTACACCTTC

size: .
D: .
V: TRBV28
J: TRBJ2-4
length: 15
CDR3: CASVGRGLAKNIQYF
DNA: TGTGCCAGCGTAGGCCGAGGCCTAGCCAAAAACATTCAGTACTTC

size: .
D: .
V: TRBV27
J: TRBJ2-1
length: 12
CDR3: CASRRQGLEQFF
DNA: TGTGCCAGCAGACGACAGGGACTCGAGCAGTTCTTC

size: .
D: TRBD1
V: TRBV11-2
J: TRBJ2-7
length: 14
CDR3: CASSLGTASYEQYF
DNA: TGTGCCAGCAGCCTCGGGACAGCCTCCTACGAGCAGTACTTC

size: .
D: .
V: TRBV7-2
J: TRBJ2-7
length: 14
CDR3: CASSLSGSSHEQYF
DNA: TGTGCCAGCAGCTTAAGTGGGAGCTCGCACGAGCAGTACTTC

size: .
D: .
V: TRBV6-5
J: TRBJ2-7
length: 16
CDR3: CASSYSRLAPGYEQYF
DNA: TGTGCCAGCAGTTACTCGAGATTGGCGCCAGGGTACGAGCAGTACTTC

size: .
D: .
V: TRBV11-2
J: TRBJ2-7
length: 13
CDR3: CASSLQQTDRQYF
DNA: TGTGCCAGCAGTCTCCAGCAGACGGACCGGCAGTACTTC

size: .
D: .
V: TRBV5-4
J: TRBJ2-7
length: 15
CDR3: CASSHGGGDLYEQYF
DNA: TGTGCCAGCAGCCACGGAGGAGGGGACCTCTACGAGCAGTACTTC

size: .
D: TRBD1
V: TRBV10-3
J: TRBJ1-2
length: 14
CDR3: CAIDSGGASYGYTF
DNA: TGTGCCATCGACTCAGGGGGCGCTTCCTATGGCTACACCTTC

size: .
D: TRBD2
V: TRBV7-2
J: TRBJ2-5
length: 16
CDR3: CASSLKRTSGKETQYF
DNA: TGTGCCAGCAGCTTAAAAAGGACTAGCGGCAAAGAGACCCAGTACTTC

size: .
D: .
V: TRBV4-2
J: TRBJ1-3
length: 16
CDR3: CASSQEGTPPSDTIYF
DNA: TGTGCCAGCAGCCAAGAGGGGACACCTCCATCAGACACCATATATTTT

size: .
D: .
V: TRBV5-1
J: TRBJ2-7
length: 14
CDR3: CASSLGGEGYEQYF
DNA: TGCGCCAGCAGCTTAGGTGGGGAAGGCTACGAGCAGTACTTC

size: .
D: TRBD1
V: TRBV6-6
J: TRBJ2-5
length: 13
CDR3: CASSLQGMETQYF
DNA: TGTGCCAGCAGCTTACAGGGGATGGAGACCCAGTACTTC

size: .
D: TRBD2
V: TRBV5-1
J: TRBJ2-1
length: 13
CDR3: CASSSGLSNEQFF
DNA: TGCGCCAGCAGCTCGGGACTATCAAATGAGCAGTTCTTC

size: .
D: .
V: TRBV9
J: TRBJ1-3
length: 14
CDR3: CASSTTGSSDTIYF
DNA: TGTGCCAGCAGTACAACAGGGAGTTCGGACACCATATATTTT

size: .
D: .
V: TRBV11-2
J: TRBJ2-2
length: 15
CDR3: CASSFAGANTGELFF
DNA: TGTGCCAGCAGCTTTGCGGGGGCAAACACCGGGGAGCTGTTTTTT

size: .
D: .
V: TRBV9
J: TRBJ2-5
length: 14
CDR3: CASSVTGIQETQYF
DNA: TGTGCCAGCAGCGTAACGGGGATCCAAGAGACCCAGTACTTC

size: .
D: TRBD2
V: TRBV7-9
J: TRBJ2-7
length: 17
CDR3: CASSSGLAGQSSYEQYF
DNA: TGTGCCAGCAGCTCGGGACTAGCGGGCCAGAGCTCCTACGAGCAGTACTTC

size: once
D: TRBD1
V: TRBV6-6
J: TRBJ1-5
length: 14
CDR3: CASSGTGGNQPQHF
DNA: TGTGCCAGCAGTGGGACAGGGGGCAATCAGCCCCAGCATTTT

size: few
D: .
V: TRBV28
J: TRBJ1-5
length: 13
CDR3: CASIPGPNQPQHF
DNA: TGTGCCAGCATTCCTGGACCGAATCAGCCCCAGCATTTT